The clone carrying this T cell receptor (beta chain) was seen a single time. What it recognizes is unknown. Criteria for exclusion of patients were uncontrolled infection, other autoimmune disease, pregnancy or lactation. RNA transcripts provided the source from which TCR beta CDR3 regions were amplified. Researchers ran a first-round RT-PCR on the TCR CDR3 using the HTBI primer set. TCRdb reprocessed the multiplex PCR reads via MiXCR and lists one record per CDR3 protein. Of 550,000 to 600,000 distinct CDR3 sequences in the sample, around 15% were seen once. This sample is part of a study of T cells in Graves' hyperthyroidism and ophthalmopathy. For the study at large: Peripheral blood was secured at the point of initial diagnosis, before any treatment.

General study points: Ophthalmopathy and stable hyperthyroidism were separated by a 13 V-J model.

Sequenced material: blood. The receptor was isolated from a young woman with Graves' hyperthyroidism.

CDR3 coding DNA: TGTGCCAGCAGCGAAATATCAGGGCGCTCCTATAATTCACCCCTCCACTTT. Amino acid sequence: CASSEISGRSYNSPLHF. The rearrangement links TRBV7-9 to TRBJ1-6, with a weak D call TRBD1 (5 bases). The germline V gene has CDR1 SEHNR and CDR2 FQNEAQ (reference sequence). Trimming removed 5 bases from V and 0 bases from J, with 14 bases in between. The CDR3 covers 17 residues. Combining the CDR3 with reference TRBV7-9 and TRBJ1-6 gives the whole variable domain DTGVSQNPRHKITKRGQNVTFRCDPISEHNRLYWYRQTLGQGPEFLTYFQNEAQLEKSRLLSDRFSAERPKGSFSTLEIQRTEQGDSAMYLCASSEISGRSYNSPLHFGNGTRLTVT.